The entry that follows covers one TCR beta chain sequence. This clone has a handful of counts. The antigen it binds to is not known. Per-base quality was not reported, and no clone a single base away is much larger than it. Preparation of the library involved the immunoSEQ multiplex PCR assay. Following the manufacturer's protocol, the hsTCRB Kit was used to amplify rearranged TCR beta chain sequences. Sequencing of TCRB libraries was carried out on an Illumina MiSeq. The authors processed their data as follows. The kit vendor's proprietary platform handled demultiplexing, trimming and gene mapping. TCRdb limited this immuneACCESS table to in-frame rearrangements with V and J called. A share of clones is missing; checked studies link under half to unresolved V genes, and the rest is unexplained. The DNA was the basis for D and trimming; V, J and clone size are from that table. A total of around 80,000 clones appear in this sample, approximately 85% of them only once. The top ten constitute roughly 0.78% of the sample.

The source of the sample is a study of a mutant IDH1 vaccine in newly diagnosed glioma (TCRdb year 2021). Concerning the study at large: Patients received eight vaccinations in weeks 1, 3, 5, 7, 11, 15, 19 and 23, corresponding to visits V03 through V10. In the chemotherapy-containing groups, vaccination started alongside temozolomide cycles, whereas in patients who had radiotherapy alone it started 4-6 weeks after radiotherapy. Of the approximately 30 treated patients, 62.5% were male and approximately 38% were female, and a mean age of 40.4 years was recorded. Before enrollment, most patients had been given radiochemotherapy with temozolomide as standard therapy, while the rest had received either radiotherapy alone or temozolomide alone. Peripheral blood samples were drawn at six visits, namely V03 (baseline), V05, V07, V10, V12 and V13. Longitudinal TCRB deep sequencing was done for 25 treated patients, wherever samples were available for exploratory analyses. What the authors observed across the whole study: It was noted by the authors that analyses of patient blood samples could not be reproduced owing to sample limitations. Availability determined which PBMC samples were chosen for TCRB deep sequencing. Across multiple MHC alleles, vaccine-induced immune responses were seen in more than 90% of patients. Changes in the top peripheral T cell clonotypes picked up by TCRB sequencing did not appear to be linked to pseudoprogression.

The time point label, as the study defines it: week 23, last vaccination. A 20-mer mutant IDH1 peptide at 300 micrograms in Montanide made up each vaccine dose, which was injected subcutaneously together with topical imiquimod. Newly diagnosed WHO grade 3 or 4 IDH1-mutant astrocytomas showing loss of nuclear ATRX were present in the donors. The samples were drawn from NOA16, a multicentre, single-arm, open-label phase I trial in Germany that tested a mutant IDH1 peptide vaccine in humans for the first time. Genomic DNA for TCRB sequencing was extracted from EDTA blood using the DNeasy Blood and Tissue Kit. In the germline V gene (reference sequence), CDR1 corresponds to GTSNPN and CDR2 to SVGIG. Reading from cysteine to phenylalanine, the CDR3 counts 14 amino acids. Only the CDR3 portion is preserved as DNA: 42 bases, with reading frame beginning at the first base. The V end loses 2 bases and the J end loses 2 bases, and a stretch of 10 bases separates them.

This specimen consisted of PBMCs, obtained from a glioma patient whose treatment included an IDH1 peptide vaccine. The clonotype comes from a woman between 50 and 59 years old with glioma. The V and J genes are TRBV30 and TRBJ1-5, and possibly TRBD1, on 5 matching bases. The DNA is TGTGCCTGGAGTACAGGCAGAGGCAATCAGCCCCAGCATTTT. This sequence encodes CAWSTGRGNQPQHF. The reference TRBV30 and TRBJ1-5 proteins fill in what lies around the CDR3, so the full variable domain reads SQTIHQWPATLVQPVGSPLSLECTVEGTSNPNLYWYRQAAGRGLQLLFYSVGIGQISSEVPQNLSASRPQDRQFILSSKKLLLSDSGFYLCAWSTGRGNQPQHFGDGTRLSIL.